This T cell receptor beta chain was found in a study of T cells after yellow fever vaccination. This clonotype has just a few counts. What it binds is not known. TCRdb re-analysed the 5' RACE reads in MiXCR, keeping a single row per CDR3 protein. This table has 200,000 to 300,000 distinct CDR3 sequences, approximately 13% appearing once. Study results and caveats: Clonotype sharing between CD4 and CD8 compartments was small.

Sequencing used CD4+ T cells sorted from PBMCs, obtained 45 days after the yellow fever booster vaccination. This TCR was recovered from a man aged 25-45 years who received the YFV17D yellow fever vaccine.

The CDR3 coding sequence is TGTGCCAGCAGCAGCAAGGACAGGGATTCCGCTTTCTTT. Translated: CASSSKDRDSAFF. The V call is TRBV7-8, the J call TRBJ1-1, with 8 bases matching TRBD1. The CDR3 runs 13 residues. V gave up 5 bases and J gave up 11 bases; unmatched junction bases: 10. Germline V gene data show CDR1 as SGHVS and CDR2 as FQNEAQ. The entire variable domain, with the rest obtained from reference TRBV7-8 and TRBJ1-1, is as follows: GAGVSQSPRYKVAKRGQDVALRCDPISGHVSLFWYQQALGQGPEFLTYFQNEAQLDKSGLPSDRFFAERPEGSVSTLKIQRTQQEDSAVYLCASSSKDRDSAFFGQGTRLTVV.